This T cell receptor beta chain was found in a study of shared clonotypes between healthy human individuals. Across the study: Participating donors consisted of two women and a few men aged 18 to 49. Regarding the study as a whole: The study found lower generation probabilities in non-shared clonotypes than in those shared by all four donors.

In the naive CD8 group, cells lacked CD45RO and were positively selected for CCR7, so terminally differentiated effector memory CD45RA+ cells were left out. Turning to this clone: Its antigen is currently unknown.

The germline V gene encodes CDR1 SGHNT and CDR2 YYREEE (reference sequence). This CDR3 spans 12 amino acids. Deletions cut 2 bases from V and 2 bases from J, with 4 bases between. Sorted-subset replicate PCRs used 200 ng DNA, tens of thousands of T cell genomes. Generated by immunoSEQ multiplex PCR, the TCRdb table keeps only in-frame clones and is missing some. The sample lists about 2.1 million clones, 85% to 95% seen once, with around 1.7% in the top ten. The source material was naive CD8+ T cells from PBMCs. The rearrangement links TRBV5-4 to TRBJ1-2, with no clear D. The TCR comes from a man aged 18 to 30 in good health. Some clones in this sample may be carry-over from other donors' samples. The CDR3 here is CASSLGNYGYTF. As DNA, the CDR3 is TGTGCCAGCAGCTTAGGGAACTATGGCTACACCTTC. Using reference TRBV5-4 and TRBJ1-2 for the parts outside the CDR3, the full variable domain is ETGVTQSPTHLIKTRGQQVTLRCSSQSGHNTVSWYQQALGQGPQFIFQYYREEENGRGNFPPRFSGLQFPNYSSELNVNALELDDSALYLCASSLGNYGYTFGSGTRLTVV.